The following is a T cell receptor (beta chain) sequence with its context. Antigen: not known. This record comes from a study of PD-L1 blockade in urothelial cancer. Looking at the study overall: The authors examined blood 3 weeks (second dose) and 6 weeks after treatment start. Study-wide results and limits: Expansion of tumor-associated blood clones at 3 weeks was greater in durable-benefit patients.

The table came from immunoSEQ multiplex PCR; TCRdb's copy has only in-frame clones and leaves some out. Here the sample spans 11,000 to 15,000 clones, over 75% being singletons. The CDR3 is 12 amino acids. V lost 3 bases and J lost 5; bases outside the gene matches: 1. Germline loops: CDR1 SGHAT, CDR2 FQNNGV. The sample was PBMCs, taken around atezolizumab (anti-PD-L1) treatment. This clonotype originated in a man between 65 and 79 years old with urothelial cancer. The chain employs TRBV11-2 and TRBJ2-7; 7 positions match TRBD2. The CDR3 sequence is CASSFAGDEQYF. CDR3 nucleotides: TGTGCCAGCAGCTTTGCGGGGGACGAGCAGTACTTC.